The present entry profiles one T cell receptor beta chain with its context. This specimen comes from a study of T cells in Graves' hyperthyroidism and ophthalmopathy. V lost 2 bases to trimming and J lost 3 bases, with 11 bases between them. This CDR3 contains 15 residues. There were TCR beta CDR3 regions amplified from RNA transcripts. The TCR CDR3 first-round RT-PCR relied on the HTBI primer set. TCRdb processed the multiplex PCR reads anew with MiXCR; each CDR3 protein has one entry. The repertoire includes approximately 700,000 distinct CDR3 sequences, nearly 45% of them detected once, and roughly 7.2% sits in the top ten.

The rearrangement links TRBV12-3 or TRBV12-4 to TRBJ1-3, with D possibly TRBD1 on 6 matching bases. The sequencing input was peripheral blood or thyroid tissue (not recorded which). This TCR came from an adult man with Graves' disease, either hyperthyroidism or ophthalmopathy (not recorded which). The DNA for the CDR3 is TGTGCCAGCAGTTTAAGGGGGGGCGTTGGAAACACCATATATTTT. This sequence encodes CASSLRGGVGNTIYF.